One sample yielded the 7 T cell receptor beta chains listed below, sequenced in a study of OX40 agonist ivuxolimab in advanced cancers. Libraries were prepared by immunoSEQ multiplex PCR; TCRdb keeps only in-frame clonotypes and omits some of them. The sample lists under 20,000 clones, roughly 73% seen once, with roughly a fifth in the top ten. Sequenced material: CD4+ or CD8+ T cells sorted from blood, taken in a trial of the OX40 agonist ivuxolimab. These TCRs come from an adult with an advanced solid tumor such as melanoma, head and neck, liver or kidney cancer.

Sample share makes this clone medium-sized. The rearrangement uses TRBV18 and TRBJ1-1; no definite D call. The CDR3 is 12 amino acids. V lost 2 bases, J lost 6 bases, and 7 bases lay in between. Germline assignment: CDR1 KGHSH and CDR2 LQKENI. This chain's CDR3 is CASSPGQSEAFF. In nucleotides, the CDR3 is TGTGCCAGCTCACCAGGGCAGTCTGAAGCTTTCTTT.

This clone has only a few counts. The CDR3 loop is CASSFPSTDTQYF. CDR3 DNA: TGTGCCAGCAGCTTTCCATCCACAGATACGCAGTATTTT. The chain couples TRBV7-9 to TRBJ2-3; D unresolved. The length of the CDR3 is 13 residues. The ends were cut back, 3 bases at V and 2 bases at J, with 6 bases in the middle. Per the germline V gene, CDR1 is SEHNR and CDR2 is FQNEAQ (reference sequence).

The chain carries TRBV28 and TRBJ2-3, with 9 bases identical to TRBD2. The CDR3 spans 15 residues. With 6 bases clipped from V and 1 base from J, the junction kept 5 bases outside the gene matches. The V gene's germline CDR1 is MDHEN and CDR2 SYDVKM. This chain's CDR3 is CASSLAGRGTDTQYF. CDR3 DNA sequence: TGTGCCAGCAGCCTAGCGGGGAGGGGCACAGATACGCAGTATTTT.

This clone was seen only once. V and J are TRBV6-1 and TRBJ1-2; D gene unclear. Trimming took 5 bases from V and 2 from J, leaving 12 bases between them. This CDR3 spans 14 amino acids. Germline loops: CDR1 MNHNS, CDR2 SASEGT. This chain's CDR3 is CASSNRALNYGYTF. CDR3 DNA: TGTGCCAGCAGTAACCGGGCGCTCAACTATGGCTACACCTTC.

V gene TRBV9 combines with J gene TRBJ2-3; tentative D call: TRBD2 (5 bases). CDR1 and CDR2 from the germline V gene are SGDLS and YYNGEE. Trimming took 6 bases from V and 6 from J, leaving 11 bases between them. This CDR3 has 12 amino acids. Here the CDR3 DNA reads TGTGCCAGCAAAGGGAGATCGGATACGCAGTATTTT. Translation gives CASKGRSDTQYF.

The chain joins TRBV27 to TRBJ2-2; the D is unclear. The CDR3 has 14 residues. CDR1 MNHEY and CDR2 SMNVEV come from the germline V gene (reference sequence). V was cut by 3 bases and J by 6 bases, with 11 bases left in between. This CDR3 reads CASSFGVSSGELFF. The CDR3 coding sequence is TGTGCCAGCAGTTTTGGGGTTAGTTCCGGGGAGCTGTTTTTT.

This clone has only one observation. This sequence joins TRBV6-5 and TRBJ2-1; D might be TRBD1 (6 bases). Germline assignment: CDR1 MNHEY and CDR2 SVGAGI. The CDR3 totals 14 residues. V lost 2 bases and J 13 bases, leaving 18 bases between the germline ends. As DNA, the CDR3 is TGTGCCAGCAGTTACCCGGGACAAAGTAGGGTCCAGTTCTTC. It encodes CASSYPGQSRVQFF.